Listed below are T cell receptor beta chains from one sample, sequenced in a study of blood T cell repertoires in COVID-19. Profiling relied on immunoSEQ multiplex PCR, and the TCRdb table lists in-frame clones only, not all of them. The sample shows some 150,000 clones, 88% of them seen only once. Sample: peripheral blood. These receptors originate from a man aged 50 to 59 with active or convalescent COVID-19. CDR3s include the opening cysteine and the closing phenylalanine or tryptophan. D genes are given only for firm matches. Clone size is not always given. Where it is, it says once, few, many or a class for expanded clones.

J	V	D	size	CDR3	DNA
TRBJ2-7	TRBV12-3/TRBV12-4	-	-	CASSDRSSYEQYF	TGTGCCAGCAGTGACAGAAGCTCCTACGAGCAGTACTTC
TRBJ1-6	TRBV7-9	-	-	CASSFRLGQGQSPLHF	TGTGCCAGCAGCTTCCGGCTCGGGCAGGGCCAGTCACCCCTCCACTTT
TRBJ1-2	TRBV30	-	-	CAWTTLGRDVYGYTF	TGTGCCTGGACCACCCTGGGGAGGGACGTCTATGGCTACACCTTC
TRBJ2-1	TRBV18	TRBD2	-	CASSAATGTSGANEQFF	TGTGCCAGCTCAGCGGCAACCGGGACTAGCGGGGCCAATGAGCAGTTCTTC
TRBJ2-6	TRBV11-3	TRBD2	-	CASSSGGSGANVLTF	TGTGCCAGCAGCTCGGGGGGCTCTGGGGCCAACGTCCTGACTTTC
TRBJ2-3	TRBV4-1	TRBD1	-	CASSQDRDSTISTDTQYF	TGCGCCAGCAGCCAAGACCGGGACAGTACAATTAGCACAGATACGCAGTATTTT
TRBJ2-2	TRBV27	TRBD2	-	CASSFASGGTGELFF	TGTGCCAGCAGTTTTGCTAGCGGGGGGACCGGGGAGCTGTTTTTT
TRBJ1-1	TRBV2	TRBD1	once	CASRTTGMNTEAFF	TGTGCCAGCAGGACGACAGGGATGAACACTGAAGCTTTCTTT
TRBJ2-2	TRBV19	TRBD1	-	CASSITGGVFDTGELFF	TGTGCCAGTAGTATCACAGGGGGCGTGTTCGACACCGGGGAGCTGTTTTTT
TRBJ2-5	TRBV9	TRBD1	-	CASSLDRGETQYF	TGTGCCAGCAGCTTGGACAGGGGTGAGACCCAGTACTTC
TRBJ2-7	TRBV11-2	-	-	CASSLSGSSYEQYF	TGTGCCAGCAGCTTATCTGGGAGCTCCTACGAGCAGTACTTC
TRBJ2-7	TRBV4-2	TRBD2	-	CASSQDGTSATYEQYF	TGTGCCAGCAGCCAAGATGGGACTAGCGCAACCTACGAGCAGTACTTC
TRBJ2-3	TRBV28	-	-	CASSVRGGGPATQYF	TGTGCCAGCAGCGTGAGGGGGGGAGGGCCTGCTACGCAGTATTTT
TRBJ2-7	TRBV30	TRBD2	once	CAWNTATSGPPYEQYF	TGTGCCTGGAATACCGCGACTAGCGGGCCCCCCTACGAGCAGTACTTC
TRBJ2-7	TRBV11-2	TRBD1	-	CASSPRTGATYEQYF	TGTGCCAGCAGCCCCCGGACAGGGGCCACCTACGAGCAGTACTTC
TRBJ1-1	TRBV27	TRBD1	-	CASRRPGGKGTEAFF	TGTGCCAGCAGGAGGCCAGGGGGCAAGGGCACTGAAGCTTTCTTT
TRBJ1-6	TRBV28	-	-	CASSFPLAGSPLHF	TGTGCCAGCAGTTTTCCTCTAGCAGGTTCACCCCTCCACTTT
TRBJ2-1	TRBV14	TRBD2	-	CASSQKGGLAGLGNEQFF	TGTGCCAGCAGCCAGAAGGGTGGACTAGCGGGACTAGGGAATGAGCAGTTCTTC
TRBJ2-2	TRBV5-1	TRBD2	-	CASSLDGGAGGELFF	TGCGCCAGCAGCCTAGACGGGGGGGCTGGCGGGGAGCTGTTTTTT
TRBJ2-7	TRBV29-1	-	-	CSVEWATGTTYEQYF	TGCAGCGTTGAGTGGGCCACAGGGACCACCTACGAGCAGTACTTC
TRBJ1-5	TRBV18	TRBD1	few	CASSPKQPSQGHQHF	TGTGCCAGCTCACCCAAACAACCATCACAGGGGCACCAGCATTTT
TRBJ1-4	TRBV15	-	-	CATSRYRGSFMPNEKLFF	TGTGCCACCAGCAGATACCGGGGGAGTTTCATGCCCAATGAAAAACTGTTTTTT
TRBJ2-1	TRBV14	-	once	CASSQDRQGYNEQFF	TGTGCCAGCAGCCAAGACAGGCAGGGCTACAATGAGCAGTTCTTC
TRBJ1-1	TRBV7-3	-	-	CASSLTGGMNTEAFF	TGTGCCAGCAGCTTAACTGGCGGCATGAACACTGAAGCTTTCTTT
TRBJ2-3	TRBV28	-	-	CASSLIVRSSTDTQYF	TGTGCCAGCAGTTTAATCGTGCGGAGCAGCACAGATACGCAGTATTTT
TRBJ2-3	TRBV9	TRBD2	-	CASSVGISASGGGDTQYF	TGTGCCAGCAGCGTAGGGATCTCGGCTAGCGGGGGGGGAGATACGCAGTATTTT
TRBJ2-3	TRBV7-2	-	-	CASSFRTDTQYF	TGTGCCAGCAGCTTCAGAACAGATACGCAGTATTTT
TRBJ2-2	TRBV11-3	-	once	CASSFSNTGELFF	TGTGCCAGCAGCTTCAGTAACACCGGGGAGCTGTTTTTT
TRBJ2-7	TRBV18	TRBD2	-	CASSRLAATTYEQYF	TGTGCCAGCTCACGACTAGCGGCGACTACCTACGAGCAGTACTTC
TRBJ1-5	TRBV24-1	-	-	CATSDRGNQPQHF	TGTGCCACCAGTGATAGGGGGAATCAGCCCCAGCATTTT
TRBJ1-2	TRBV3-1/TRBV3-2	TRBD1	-	CASSLWTGPHYGYTF	TGTGCCAGCAGCCTGTGGACAGGGCCCCACTATGGCTACACCTTC
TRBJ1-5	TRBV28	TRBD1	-	CASTYRGSQPQHF	TGTGCCAGCACCTACAGGGGATCTCAGCCCCAGCATTTT
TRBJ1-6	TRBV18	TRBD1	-	CASSLDRANSPLHF	TGTGCCAGCTCACTTGACAGGGCGAACTCACCCCTCCACTTT
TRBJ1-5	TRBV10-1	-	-	CASNLATYQPQHF	TGCGCCAGTAATTTAGCCACCTATCAGCCCCAGCATTTT
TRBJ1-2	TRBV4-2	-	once	CASSQDAAYGYTF	TGTGCCAGCAGCCAAGATGCGGCCTATGGCTACACCTTC
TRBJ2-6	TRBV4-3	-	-	CASSRATSGANVLTF	TGCGCCAGCAGCCGAGCGACCTCTGGGGCCAACGTCCTGACTTTC
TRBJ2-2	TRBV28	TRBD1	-	CASLDRSTGELFF	TGTGCCAGCTTGGACAGGTCCACCGGGGAGCTGTTTTTT
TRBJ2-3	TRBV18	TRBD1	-	CASSPRQGDTDTQYF	TGTGCCAGCTCACCACGGCAGGGGGACACAGATACGCAGTATTTT
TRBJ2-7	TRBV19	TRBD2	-	CASSNLEGGNNGEQYF	TGTGCCAGTAGTAATTTAGAGGGAGGGAATAATGGCGAGCAGTACTTC
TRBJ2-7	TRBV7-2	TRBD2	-	CASSLGSFSGRDTQYF	TGTGCCAGCAGCTTGGGGAGTTTTAGCGGGAGGGACACGCAGTACTTC
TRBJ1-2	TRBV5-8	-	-	CASSAGGDATNYGYTF	TGTGCCAGCAGCGCAGGCGGGGACGCTACTAACTATGGCTACACCTTC
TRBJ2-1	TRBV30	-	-	CAWSKTGRSYNEQFF	TGTGCCTGGAGTAAGACAGGCCGCTCCTACAATGAGCAGTTCTTC
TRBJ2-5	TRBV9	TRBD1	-	CASSAGTGAETQYF	TGTGCCAGCAGCGCCGGGACAGGGGCAGAGACCCAGTACTTC
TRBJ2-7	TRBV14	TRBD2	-	CASSPFRGQIHSGRVYEQYF	TGTGCCAGCAGCCCGTTCCGGGGACAGATCCATAGCGGGAGAGTGTACGAGCAGTACTTC
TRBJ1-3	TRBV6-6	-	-	CASSPIVTGQSSGNTIYF	TGTGCCAGCAGTCCGATCGTGACGGGACAAAGCTCTGGAAACACCATATATTTT
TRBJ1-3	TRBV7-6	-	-	CASSLGGLSGNTIYF	TGTGCCAGCAGCTTAGGGGGGCTCTCTGGAAACACCATATATTTT
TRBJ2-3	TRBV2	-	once	CASRNGGTDTQYF	TGTGCCAGCAGGAACGGTGGCACAGATACGCAGTATTTT
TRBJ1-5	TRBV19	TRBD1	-	CASSMRRTGNQPQHF	TGTGCCAGTAGTATGCGCCGGACAGGGAATCAGCCCCAGCATTTT
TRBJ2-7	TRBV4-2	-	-	CASSHEDFATYEQYF	TGTGCCAGCAGCCATGAGGACTTTGCAACCTACGAGCAGTACTTC
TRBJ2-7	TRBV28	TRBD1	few	CASSLRQGVKYEQYF	TGTGCCAGCAGCCTGCGACAGGGCGTAAAGTACGAGCAGTACTTC
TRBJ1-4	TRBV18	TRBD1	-	CASSPLGTGEMLFF	TGTGCCAGCTCACCCCTCGGGACAGGGGAAATGCTGTTTTTT
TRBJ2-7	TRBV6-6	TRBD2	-	CASSHTGLAGTYEQYF	TGTGCCAGCAGTCACACGGGACTAGCGGGAACCTACGAGCAGTACTTC
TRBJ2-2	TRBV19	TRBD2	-	CASGRWEGNTGELFF	TGTGCCAGTGGCCGATGGGAGGGGAACACCGGGGAGCTGTTTTTT
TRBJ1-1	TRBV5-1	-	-	CASKLITGTEAFF	TGCGCCAGCAAATTGATCACGGGGACTGAAGCTTTCTTT
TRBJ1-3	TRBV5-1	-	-	CASSPTGTYSGNTIYF	TGCGCCAGCAGCCCGACAGGTACTTACTCTGGAAACACCATATATTTT
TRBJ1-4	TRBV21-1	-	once	CASSKGSFHGQGVAANEKLFF	TGTGCCAGCAGCAAGGGGTCATTTCACGGACAGGGGGTCGCGGCTAATGAAAAACTGTTTTTT